Below are 8 T cell receptor beta chains sequenced from a single sample in a study of CD8 T cells in Susac syndrome. RNA, at about 0.5 to 1 ug, was reverse transcribed with random hexamers. TCRdb recomputed calls from the immunoSEQ multiplex PCR reads with MiXCR, one row per CDR3 protein. The sample has about 210,000 distinct CDR3 sequences, around 93% seen once. The sequenced material came from CD4+ T cells from PBMCs. Every receptor here comes from a human donor with Susac syndrome.

V usage is TRBV30 and J usage is TRBJ1-5, with D possibly TRBD1 on 5 matching bases. This CDR3 is built from 13 residues. V lost 2 bases to trimming and J lost 6 bases, with 11 bases between them. From germline, CDR1 is GTSNPN and CDR2 SVGIG (reference sequence). CDR3: CAWSTGPPQPQHF. The CDR3 DNA follows: TGTGCCTGGAGTACAGGTCCCCCTCAGCCCCAGCATTTT.

This chain links TRBV5-1 with TRBJ1-1, with D unresolved. Germline V lookup: CDR1 SGHRS, CDR2 YFSETQ. The CDR3 has 14 amino acids. Trimming took 1 base from V and 1 from J, leaving 8 bases between them. DNA of the CDR3: TGCGCCAGCAGCTTGTATCCGACGAACACTGAAGCTTTCTTT. Protein: CASSLYPTNTEAFF.

The V gene is TRBV7-9, the J gene TRBJ1-6; D is undetermined. The CDR3 is made up of 14 amino acids. Germline CDR1 SEHNR, CDR2 FQNEAQ (reference sequence). Trimming left V 2 bases short and J 9 bases short, with 11 bases between. CDR3: CASSLSTEGSPLHF. The CDR3 DNA is TGTGCCAGCAGCTTATCCACGGAGGGTTCACCCCTCCACTTT.

The chain has TRBV5-1 and TRBJ2-3, with D unresolved. The V end was cut by 1 base, the J end by 4 bases, with 7 bases between. Looked up from germline, CDR1 is SGHRS and CDR2 is YFSETQ. The CDR3 has 13 residues. In DNA, the CDR3 is TGCGCCAGCAGCTTGCTAGAGGCAGATACGCAGTATTTT. Protein sequence: CASSLLEADTQYF.

A few counts support this clonotype. The chain links TRBV20-1 to TRBJ1-6; D remains unclear. This CDR3 is 13 amino acids long. V was cut by 7 bases and J by 6 bases, with 13 bases left in between. Germline values: CDR1 DFQATT, CDR2 SNEGSKA (reference sequence). The DNA of the CDR3 is TGCAGTGGCTCGGGGTACCCTAATTCACCCCTCCACTTT. Translating gives CSGSGYPNSPLHF.

The CDR3 here is CASGRQGLEQYF. CDR3 coding DNA: TGTGCCAGCGGCCGACAGGGCTTAGAGCAGTACTTC. The rearrangement uses TRBV27 and TRBJ2-7, with 7 bases identical to TRBD1. CDR1 and CDR2 (germline): MNHEY, SMNVEV (reference sequence). With 8 bases clipped from V and 7 bases from J, the junction kept 8 bases outside the gene matches. There are 12 residues in the CDR3.

The V call is TRBV9, the J call TRBJ2-1; D is perhaps TRBD1 (6 bases). The CDR3 has 14 amino acids. V lost 2 bases to trimming and J lost 8 bases, with 14 bases between them. Germline V gene data show CDR1 as SGDLS and CDR2 as YYNGEE. Here the CDR3 DNA reads TGTGCCAGCAGCGTTACAGGACAGTCCGATGAGCAGTTCTTC. This encodes CASSVTGQSDEQFF. Variable domain in full (rest from reference TRBV9 and TRBJ2-1): DSGVTQTPKHLITATGQRVTLRCSPRSGDLSVYWYQQSLDQGLQFLIQYYNGEERAKGNILERFSAQQFPDLHSELNLSSLELGDSALYFCASSVTGQSDEQFFGPGTRLTVL.

The chain has TRBV11-2 and TRBJ2-3; unclear D gene. The CDR3 consists of 16 residues. V was trimmed by 3 bases and J by 5 bases, leaving 18 bases between them. CDR1 SGHAT and CDR2 FQNNGV come from the germline V gene. In DNA form, the CDR3 reads TGTGCCAGCAGCTTGGGCAGGTTGTCCGCACGAGATACGCAGTATTTT. Translating it yields CASSLGRLSARDTQYF.